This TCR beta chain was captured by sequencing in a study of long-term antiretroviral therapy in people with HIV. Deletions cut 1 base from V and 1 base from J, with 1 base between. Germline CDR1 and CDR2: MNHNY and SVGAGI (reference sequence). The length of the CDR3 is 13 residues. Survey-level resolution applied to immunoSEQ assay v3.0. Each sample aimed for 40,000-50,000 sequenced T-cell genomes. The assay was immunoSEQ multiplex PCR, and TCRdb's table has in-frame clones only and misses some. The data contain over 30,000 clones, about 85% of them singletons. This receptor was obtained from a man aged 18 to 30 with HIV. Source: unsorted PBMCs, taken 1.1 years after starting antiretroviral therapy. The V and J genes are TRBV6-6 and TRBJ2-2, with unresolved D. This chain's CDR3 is CASSYLNTGELFF. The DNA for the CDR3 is TGTGCCAGCAGTTACTTGAACACCGGGGAGCTGTTTTTT.